This is a list of T cell receptor beta chains from one sample in a study of cytomegalovirus exposure and HLA in healthy donors. Method: immunoSEQ multiplex PCR; TCRdb's copy keeps in-frame clones and lacks some. Of about 160,000 clones listed, 85% were seen once; the top ten hold roughly 2.2%. The sample consisted of PBMCs. Every receptor here comes from a man younger than 30 in good health and CMV-seropositive. CDR3s include the opening cysteine and the closing phenylalanine or tryptophan. D genes are given only for firm matches. Clone size appears in some rows only: once, few, many, or a class for an expanded clone.

D gene	V gene	clone size	J gene	CDR3 protein	CDR3 DNA
NA	TRBV19	NA	TRBJ2-2	CASSTPSRIYRVEGELFF	TGTGCCAGTAGTACCCCCTCCCGCATATACAGGGTAGAAGGGGAGCTGTTTTTT
TRBD2	TRBV29-1	NA	TRBJ2-7	CSVSFSGGGLFYEQYF	TGCAGCGTATCATTTAGCGGGGGGGGCCTCTTCTACGAGCAGTACTTC
NA	TRBV18	NA	TRBJ2-3	CASSPPSNPGQTDTQYF	TGTGCCAGCTCACCGCCATCAAACCCCGGACAAACAGATACGCAGTATTTT
NA	TRBV27	once	TRBJ1-2	CASSLGSPAVNGYTF	TGTGCCAGCAGTTTAGGGAGCCCTGCTGTGAATGGCTACACCTTC
NA	TRBV6-1	NA	TRBJ2-1	CASTYEGQSEQFF	TGTGCCAGCACCTACGAGGGCCAGAGTGAGCAGTTCTTC
TRBD1	TRBV6-1	NA	TRBJ1-5	CARSGRGGGQPQHF	TGTGCCAGATCGGGACGAGGGGGCGGACAGCCCCAGCATTTT
TRBD2	TRBV6-4	few	TRBJ2-1	CASSATSGGADEQFF	TGTGCCAGCAGTGCAACTAGCGGGGGGGCGGATGAGCAGTTCTTC
NA	TRBV6-1	NA	TRBJ1-3	CASSDRRDSGNTIYF	TGTGCCAGCAGTGATCGGAGGGACTCTGGAAACACCATATATTTT
TRBD1	TRBV11-2	few	TRBJ2-7	CASSLGQGVQYF	TGTGCCAGCAGCTTAGGACAGGGGGTGCAGTACTTC
NA	TRBV7-9	NA	TRBJ2-3	CASSLRGGQDTQYF	TGTGCCAGCAGCTTAAGGGGGGGGCAAGATACGCAGTATTTT
TRBD1	TRBV5-1	NA	TRBJ2-7	CASQTGQGTYEQYF	TGCGCCAGTCAAACGGGACAGGGGACCTACGAGCAGTACTTC
TRBD1	TRBV27	NA	TRBJ2-7	CASSPVGTGDEQYF	TGTGCCAGCAGTCCGGTTGGGACAGGGGACGAGCAGTACTTC
TRBD1	TRBV18	once	TRBJ1-3	CASSPSGGSGNTIYF	TGTGCCAGCTCACCTTCAGGGGGCTCTGGAAACACCATATATTTT
NA	TRBV9	NA	TRBJ2-5	CASSVAGQETQYF	TGTGCCAGCAGCGTAGCGGGCCAAGAGACCCAGTACTTC
NA	TRBV6-5	NA	TRBJ1-1	CASSYSGAEAFF	TGTGCCAGCAGTTACTCCGGGGCTGAAGCTTTCTTT
NA	TRBV5-1	NA	TRBJ1-2	CASSLASYGYTF	TGCGCCAGCAGCTTGGCGTCCTATGGCTACACCTTC
TRBD1	TRBV19	NA	TRBJ2-1	CASKGTGILEQFF	TGTGCCAGCAAGGGGACAGGGATCCTTGAGCAGTTCTTC
TRBD1	TRBV6-5	few	TRBJ1-2	CASSGDRGGYGYTF	TGTGCCAGCAGTGGGGACAGGGGGGGCTATGGCTACACCTTC
NA	TRBV9	NA	TRBJ1-2	CASSVGLGEEYGYTF	TGTGCCAGCAGCGTAGGGTTGGGAGAGGAGTATGGCTACACCTTC
NA	TRBV18	NA	TRBJ1-1	CASSPGTNTEAFF	TGTGCCAGCTCACCAGGGACTAACACTGAAGCTTTCTTT
TRBD2	TRBV6-1	few	TRBJ2-1	CASSPGGAGGEQFF	TGTGCCAGCAGCCCCGGGGGGGCCGGGGGTGAGCAGTTCTTC
TRBD1	TRBV10-3	NA	TRBJ2-2	CAISEVIRGQENTGELFF	TGTGCCATCAGTGAGGTCATTAGGGGACAGGAGAACACCGGGGAGCTGTTTTTT
NA	TRBV10-3	NA	TRBJ1-1	CAIVDRLNTEAFF	TGTGCCATCGTAGACAGACTGAACACTGAAGCTTTCTTT
NA	TRBV4-1	NA	TRBJ2-1	CASSYLGGTNEQFF	TGCGCCAGCAGCTACCTGGGGGGTACCAATGAGCAGTTCTTC
TRBD2	TRBV5-1	NA	TRBJ2-5	CASSYGTSDRQTQYF	TGCGCCAGCAGCTATGGGACTAGCGATAGGCAGACCCAGTACTTC